These T cell receptor beta chains were read from a single sample in a study of T-cell reconstitution after alpha-beta-depleted transplantation in children. TCRdb called the PCR reads again in MiXCR, with one record for every CDR3 protein. Among more than 400,000 distinct CDR3 sequences listed, roughly 43% were seen once. The sample consisted of PBMCs, taken before TCRalphabeta/CD19-depleted stem cell transplant. The source is a girl aged 2-15 years with aplastic anemia, due to receive a stem cell transplant. Each CDR3 is given with its conserved first and last residue. The D gene is left open where the match is weak. Clone size is shown for a subset of rows, as once, few, many or a class of expanded clone.

v_gene,j_gene,d_gene,abundance,len,CDR3nt,CDR3aa
TRBV20-1,TRBJ2-2,TRBD2,many,13,TGCAGTGCTAGAAGGGCGGGAGCCGGGGAGCTGTTTTTT,CSARRAGAGELFF
TRBV2,TRBJ2-1,TRBD2,.,14,TGTGCCAGGGTAGCGGGAGTGACATCACGGGAGCAGTTCTTC,CARVAGVTSREQFF
TRBV28,TRBJ2-3,.,few,16,TGTGCCAGCAGTTTAGTGGGAGAGGTACGTCTGGATACGCAGTATTTT,CASSLVGEVRLDTQYF
TRBV20-1,TRBJ1-5,.,.,15,TGCAGTGCTCAGAGGGGGGGAAATAGCAATCAGCCCCAGCATTTT,CSAQRGGNSNQPQHF
TRBV9,TRBJ1-1,.,many,14,TGTGCCAGCAGCGTAGTCGAGGGGCAAACTGAAGCTTTCTTT,CASSVVEGQTEAFF
TRBV27,TRBJ2-3,TRBD2,few,19,TGTGCCAGCAGTTTATCGTCTTGGGCGGGAGGCCCCCTCGGTAATACGCAGTATTTT,CASSLSSWAGGPLGNTQYF
TRBV3-1,TRBJ2-3,TRBD1,many,15,TGTGCCAGCAGCCAAGAGGGACAGCACACAGATACGCAGTATTTT,CASSQEGQHTDTQYF
TRBV7-2,TRBJ2-7,TRBD2,.,14,TGTGCCAGCAGCTACGGACTAGTAGGTTACGAGCAGTACTTC,CASSYGLVGYEQYF
TRBV5-6,TRBJ2-7,.,.,13,TGTGCCAGCAGCTTGGAGACAGCTTACGAGCAGTACTTC,CASSLETAYEQYF
TRBV5-1,TRBJ2-7,.,.,15,TGCGCCAGCAGCCCGACTAGAGCGGAAACCTACGAGCAGTACTTC,CASSPTRAETYEQYF
TRBV30,TRBJ1-3,.,.,14,TGTGCCTGGAGTGTGCGAAACTCTGGAAACACCATATATTTT,CAWSVRNSGNTIYF
TRBV7-2,TRBJ2-7,TRBD2,few,17,TGTGCCAGCAGACCGGGACTAGCGGGAGGGAGGTCCTACGAGCAGTACTTC,CASRPGLAGGRSYEQYF
TRBV5-5,TRBJ1-1,.,few,13,TGTGCCAGCAGCTTTAAAACTTCCCCGGAAGCTTTCTTT,CASSFKTSPEAFF
TRBV7-2,TRBJ2-5,.,.,16,TGTGCCAGCAGCTTAGGGCAGGGCAGCTTCCAAGAGACCCAGTACTTC,CASSLGQGSFQETQYF
TRBV20-1,TRBJ1-2,.,.,15,TGCAGTGCTAGAGAGCCGGTCGGATCTAACTATGGCTACACCTTC,CSAREPVGSNYGYTF
TRBV9,TRBJ2-3,.,few,15,TGTGCCAGCAGCCGAGCAGGTTCCCACACAGATACGCAGTATTTT,CASSRAGSHTDTQYF
TRBV20-1,TRBJ2-7,.,.,14,TGCAGTGCTAGATCAGAGAACAGGGACTACGAGCAGTACTTC,CSARSENRDYEQYF
TRBV13,TRBJ2-1,TRBD2,.,18,TGTGCCAGCAGCCCCGGAGGACTAGCGGGAGCCTCTTACAATGAGCAGTTCTTC,CASSPGGLAGASYNEQFF
TRBV5-6,TRBJ1-2,.,.,15,TGTGCCAGCAGCTTCGCAGACTATTTAAACTATGGCTACACCTTC,CASSFADYLNYGYTF
TRBV28,TRBJ1-3,.,once,18,TGTGCCAGCAGTTTATGGCAAGTTACCTCGTCCTCTGGAAACACCATATATTTT,CASSLWQVTSSSGNTIYF
TRBV3-1,TRBJ2-7,.,few,14,TGTGCCAGCACCAAGGCGGGGTCAGGGCACGAGCAGTACTTC,CASTKAGSGHEQYF
TRBV20-1,TRBJ2-1,.,few,10,TGCAGTGCGGCCTACAATGAGCAGTTCTTC,CSAAYNEQFF
TRBV27,TRBJ1-6,.,few,15,TGTGCCAGCAGTCGACAGCACTCCTATAATTCACCCCTCCACTTT,CASSRQHSYNSPLHF
TRBV25-1,TRBJ1-4,.,few,13,TGTGCCAGCAGCGCCGGGGGGAATGAAAAACTGTTTTTT,CASSAGGNEKLFF
TRBV11-2,TRBJ2-1,.,.,14,TGTGCCAGCAGCCCCCCGGACTCTACCAATGAGCAGTTCTTC,CASSPPDSTNEQFF
TRBV4-1,TRBJ2-7,.,.,15,TGCGCCAGCAGCCTACGGGACGCTAGCTCCTACGAGCAGTACTTC,CASSLRDASSYEQYF
TRBV5-1,TRBJ2-1,TRBD1,.,15,TGCGCCAGCAGCTTGGGGGACAGCGGTGGAGATGAGCAGTTCTTC,CASSLGDSGGDEQFF
TRBV5-1,TRBJ2-7,TRBD2,many,14,TGCGCCAGCGCGTCAAGTGGCGGGAGTTACGAGCAGTACTTC,CASASSGGSYEQYF
TRBV7-8,TRBJ2-7,.,few,16,TGTGCCAGCAGCTCTCAAAGGGCGGGAGACAGGTACGAGCAGTACTTC,CASSSQRAGDRYEQYF
TRBV20-1,TRBJ2-1,.,once,13,TGCAGTGCTCCCGGCTCCATAGACAATGAGCAGTTCTTC,CSAPGSIDNEQFF
TRBV5-5,TRBJ2-5,.,.,13,TGTGCCAGCGGGACCAACAGGGCGGAGACCCAGTACTTC,CASGTNRAETQYF
TRBV3-1,TRBJ2-1,.,.,12,TGTGCCAGCAGCCAAGAGGGTTTAGGGCAGTTCTTC,CASSQEGLGQFF
TRBV20-1,TRBJ2-4,TRBD2,.,14,TGCAGTGCTAGAGATCTAGCGGGTAAAAACATTCAGTACTTC,CSARDLAGKNIQYF
TRBV6-5,TRBJ1-1,TRBD1,few,19,TGTGCCAGCAGTTACTCTTATCGTCTCTGGGGACAGATAAACACTGAAGCTTTCTTT,CASSYSYRLWGQINTEAFF
TRBV4-1,TRBJ2-4,.,.,14,TGCGCCAGCGGGGGTCCCTTAGCCAAAAACATTCAGTACTTC,CASGGPLAKNIQYF
TRBV21-1,TRBJ2-5,.,.,14,TGTGCCAGCAGCGGCCTACAGGCCGAGAAAACCCAGTACTTC,CASSGLQAEKTQYF
TRBV29-1,TRBJ1-2,TRBD1,.,14,TGCAGCGTTGAAAGGAGGGGGCCTAACTATGGCTACACCTTC,CSVERRGPNYGYTF
TRBV2,TRBJ2-7,.,many,13,TGTGCCAGCAGCCCGGAAACCTCCTACGAGCAGTACTTC,CASSPETSYEQYF
TRBV4-1,TRBJ2-7,TRBD1,.,16,TGCGCCAGCAGCCCGAACAGGGGGCCGAGCACCTACGAGCAGTACTTC,CASSPNRGPSTYEQYF
TRBV11-2,TRBJ2-3,TRBD2,once,17,TGTGCCAGCAGCTTAGAGGCAGCGGGGGTTAGCACAGATACGCAGTATTTT,CASSLEAAGVSTDTQYF
TRBV12-3/TRBV12-4,TRBJ2-3,.,.,15,TGTGCCAGCACTAACGGGGGGCACCGCACAGATACGCAGTATTTT,CASTNGGHRTDTQYF
TRBV7-3,TRBJ2-7,TRBD2,.,17,TGTGCCAGCAGCTTGACCCCTGGACTAGCGGGGATAAACGAGCAGTACTTC,CASSLTPGLAGINEQYF
TRBV5-6,TRBJ2-5,.,.,14,TGTGCCAGCAGCTCCGACAGGTACCAAGAGACCCAGTACTTC,CASSSDRYQETQYF
TRBV27,TRBJ2-2,.,many,14,TGTGCCAGCAGTCCAAACACTAGGTCCGGGGAGCTGTTTTTT,CASSPNTRSGELFF
TRBV15,TRBJ2-1,TRBD1,many,20,TGTGCCACCAGCAGGGCCGGGGCCGGGACAGGGGGTGGAGGGAACAATGAGCAGTTCTTC,CATSRAGAGTGGGGNNEQFF
TRBV10-2,TRBJ2-7,.,.,14,TGCGCCAGCAGTGTGGACGTGAGCTCCTACGAGCAGTACTTC,CASSVDVSSYEQYF